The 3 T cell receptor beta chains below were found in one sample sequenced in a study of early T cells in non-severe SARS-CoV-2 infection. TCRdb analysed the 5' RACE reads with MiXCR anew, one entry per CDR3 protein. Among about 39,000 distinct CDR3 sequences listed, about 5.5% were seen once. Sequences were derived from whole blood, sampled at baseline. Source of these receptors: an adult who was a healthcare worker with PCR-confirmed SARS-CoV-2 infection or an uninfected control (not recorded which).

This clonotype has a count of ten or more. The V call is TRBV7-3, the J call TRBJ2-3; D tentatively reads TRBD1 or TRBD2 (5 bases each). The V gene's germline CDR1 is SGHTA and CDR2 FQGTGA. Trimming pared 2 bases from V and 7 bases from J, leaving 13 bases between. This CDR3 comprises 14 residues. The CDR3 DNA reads TGTGCCAGCAGCTTAGGGGGTTTCGTGAATACGCAGTATTTT. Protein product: CASSLGGFVNTQYF.

DNA of the CDR3: TGTGCCAGCAGCCGCGCTAACTATGGCTACACCTTC. Its translation is CASSRANYGYTF. The chain couples TRBV6-5 to TRBJ1-2; unclear D gene. The CDR3 spans 12 residues. V was cut by 6 bases and J by 0 bases, with 5 bases left in between. The germline CDR1 and CDR2 sequences are MNHEY and SVGAGI.

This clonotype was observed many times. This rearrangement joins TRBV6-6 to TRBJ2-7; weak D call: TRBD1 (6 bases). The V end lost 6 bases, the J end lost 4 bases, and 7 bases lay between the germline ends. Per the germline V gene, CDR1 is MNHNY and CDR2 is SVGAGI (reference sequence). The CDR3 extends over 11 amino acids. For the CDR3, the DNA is TGTGCCAGCAGCAGGGGATACGAGCAGTACTTC. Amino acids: CASSRGYEQYF.